This is a list of T cell receptor beta chains from one sample in a study of sequential checkpoint blockade in melanoma. Sequenced by immunoSEQ multiplex PCR; TCRdb stores in-frame clones only, minus some. The sample yields roughly 6,900 clones, about four fifths seen once. The sample consisted of CD8+ T cells sorted from blood (inferred from file names), taken from a patient given nivolumab and ipilimumab in sequence. Receptor source: a human donor with melanoma. Both conserved end residues are part of each CDR3. Each record gives: clone size, V gene, CDR3 protein. Size tells how often a clone was seen (once, few, many) or the class of an expanded clone, and some rows leave it out.

clone_size: -
v_call: TRBV6-1
cdr3_aa: CASSSFRGWEQYF

clone_size: -
v_call: TRBV5-4
cdr3_aa: CASSLVTGGPGKLFF

clone_size: -
v_call: TRBV5-1
cdr3_aa: CASSWGPGDSNQPQHF

clone_size: -
v_call: TRBV27
cdr3_aa: CASSLSIWQGSGYTF

clone_size: -
v_call: TRBV19
cdr3_aa: CASRNIRAGIGSPLHF

clone_size: -
v_call: TRBV5-1
cdr3_aa: CASSVTSSYEQYF

clone_size: -
v_call: TRBV5-6
cdr3_aa: CASSFGQLRGGYTF

clone_size: once
v_call: TRBV29-1
cdr3_aa: CSVAASGELFF

clone_size: few
v_call: TRBV4-2
cdr3_aa: CASSQARGAYNEQFF

clone_size: -
v_call: TRBV27
cdr3_aa: CASSLGGGTAQYF

clone_size: -
v_call: TRBV5-8
cdr3_aa: CASSSVRGLSTDTQYF

clone_size: -
v_call: TRBV13
cdr3_aa: CASRGTGGLSGNTIYF

clone_size: -
v_call: TRBV4-3
cdr3_aa: CASSQGQGSVGTEAFF

clone_size: -
v_call: TRBV7-9
cdr3_aa: CASSSVIHYYEQYF

clone_size: -
v_call: TRBV10-3
cdr3_aa: CAIGGQGALTDTQYF

clone_size: -
v_call: TRBV7-2
cdr3_aa: CASSLVRESPEQFF

clone_size: -
v_call: TRBV15
cdr3_aa: CATSNDIPETQYF

clone_size: -
v_call: TRBV6-1
cdr3_aa: CASSVSQGEETQYF

clone_size: few
v_call: TRBV7-3
cdr3_aa: CASSPAAGGPSYNEQFF

clone_size: -
v_call: TRBV7-2
cdr3_aa: CASKGAGFPNEQFF

clone_size: -
v_call: TRBV4-1
cdr3_aa: CASSQDLGSSSYEQFF

clone_size: -
v_call: TRBV10-1
cdr3_aa: CASTGQHRPRTQYF

clone_size: -
v_call: TRBV5-6
cdr3_aa: CASSPQGLEAFF

clone_size: -
v_call: TRBV28
cdr3_aa: CASSLAGGFDNQPQHF

clone_size: -
v_call: TRBV16
cdr3_aa: CASSQRLDTSGGPQHF

clone_size: -
v_call: TRBV5-5
cdr3_aa: CASSLYPGQGWEQYF

clone_size: -
v_call: TRBV5-6
cdr3_aa: CASSLSVGTSGPSTDTQYF

clone_size: -
v_call: TRBV27
cdr3_aa: CASRSQGAGETQYF

clone_size: few
v_call: TRBV11-2
cdr3_aa: CASSTLGQRIGNTIYF

clone_size: -
v_call: TRBV18
cdr3_aa: CASSPRPGQSSYNEQFF

clone_size: -
v_call: TRBV30
cdr3_aa: CAWSITGGSKQYF

clone_size: -
v_call: TRBV2
cdr3_aa: CASSALAGEGYEQYF

clone_size: -
v_call: TRBV2
cdr3_aa: CASRGQGLLNTEAFF

clone_size: -
v_call: TRBV28
cdr3_aa: CASSLLPNRGRYF

clone_size: -
v_call: TRBV4-2
cdr3_aa: CASSQETTSYEQYF

clone_size: -
v_call: TRBV7-7
cdr3_aa: CASSLSVLAYNEQFF

clone_size: -
v_call: TRBV19
cdr3_aa: CASSTTSGNPYEQYF

clone_size: -
v_call: TRBV7-6
cdr3_aa: CASSLEAGRSSYNEQFF

clone_size: once
v_call: TRBV4-1
cdr3_aa: CASSQVSGSYNEQFF

clone_size: -
v_call: TRBV5-5
cdr3_aa: CASSAPGQGSETQYF

clone_size: -
v_call: TRBV27
cdr3_aa: CASSPGVGAFFSYEQYF

clone_size: -
v_call: TRBV19
cdr3_aa: CASSIGGWGRGGNQPQHF

clone_size: -
v_call: TRBV4-2
cdr3_aa: CASSQVLQGWDEQFF

clone_size: -
v_call: TRBV28
cdr3_aa: CASSSGTSVFGELFF

clone_size: -
v_call: TRBV7-3
cdr3_aa: CASSHGTSYWNEQFF

clone_size: -
v_call: TRBV11-1
cdr3_aa: CASSLEWSGADTQYF